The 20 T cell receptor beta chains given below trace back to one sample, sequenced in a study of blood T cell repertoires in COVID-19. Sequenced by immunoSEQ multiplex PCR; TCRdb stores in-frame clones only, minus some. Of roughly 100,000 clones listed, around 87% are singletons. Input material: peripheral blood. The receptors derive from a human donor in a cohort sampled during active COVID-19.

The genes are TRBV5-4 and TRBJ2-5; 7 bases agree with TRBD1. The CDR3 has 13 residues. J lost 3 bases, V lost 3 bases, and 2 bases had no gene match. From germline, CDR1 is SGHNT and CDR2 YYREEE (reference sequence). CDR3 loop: CASSWGTEETQYF. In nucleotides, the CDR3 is TGTGCCAGCAGCTGGGGGACAGAAGAGACCCAGTACTTC.

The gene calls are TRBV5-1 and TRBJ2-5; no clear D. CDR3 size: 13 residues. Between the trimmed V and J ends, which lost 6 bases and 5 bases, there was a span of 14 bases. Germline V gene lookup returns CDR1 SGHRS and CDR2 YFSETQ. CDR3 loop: CASNDVPEETQYF. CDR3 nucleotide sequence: TGCGCCAGCAATGATGTACCTGAGGAGACCCAGTACTTC.

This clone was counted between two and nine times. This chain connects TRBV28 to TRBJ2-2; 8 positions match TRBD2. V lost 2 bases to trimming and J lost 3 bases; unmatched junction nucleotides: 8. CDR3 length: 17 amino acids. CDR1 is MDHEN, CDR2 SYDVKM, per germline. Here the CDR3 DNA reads TGTGCCAGCAGTTTAATCTCGGGGGGGCCGTACACCGGGGAGCTGTTTTTT. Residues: CASSLISGGPYTGELFF.

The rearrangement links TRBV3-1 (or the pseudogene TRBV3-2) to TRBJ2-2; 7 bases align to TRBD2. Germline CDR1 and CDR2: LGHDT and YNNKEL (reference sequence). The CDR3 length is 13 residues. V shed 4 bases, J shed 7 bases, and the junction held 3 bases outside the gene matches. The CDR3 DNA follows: TGTGCCAGCAGCCCTACTAGCGTCGGGGAGCTGTTTTTT. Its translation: CASSPTSVGELFF.

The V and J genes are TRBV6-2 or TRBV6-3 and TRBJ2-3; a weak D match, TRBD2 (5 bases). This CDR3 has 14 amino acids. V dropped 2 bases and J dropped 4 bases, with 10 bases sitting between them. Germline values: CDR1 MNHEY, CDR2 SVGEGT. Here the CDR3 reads CASSYGLNSDTQYF. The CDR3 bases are TGTGCCAGCAGTTACGGACTTAACTCAGATACGCAGTATTTT.

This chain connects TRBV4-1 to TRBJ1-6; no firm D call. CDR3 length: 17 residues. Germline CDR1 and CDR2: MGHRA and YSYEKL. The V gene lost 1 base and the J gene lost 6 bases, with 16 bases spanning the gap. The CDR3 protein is CASSQGMFVALNSPLHF. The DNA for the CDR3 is TGCGCCAGCAGCCAAGGGATGTTCGTAGCTCTTAATTCACCCCTCCACTTT.

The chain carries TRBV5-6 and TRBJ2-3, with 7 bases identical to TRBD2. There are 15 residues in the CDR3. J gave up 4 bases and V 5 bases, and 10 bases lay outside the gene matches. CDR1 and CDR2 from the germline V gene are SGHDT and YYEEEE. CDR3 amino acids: CASRELAGWPDTQYF. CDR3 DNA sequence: TGTGCCAGCAGAGAATTAGCGGGCTGGCCAGATACGCAGTATTTT.

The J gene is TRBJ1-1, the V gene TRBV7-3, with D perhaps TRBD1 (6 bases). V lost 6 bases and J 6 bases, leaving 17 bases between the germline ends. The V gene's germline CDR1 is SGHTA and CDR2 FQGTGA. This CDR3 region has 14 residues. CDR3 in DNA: TGTGCCAGCAGATCGCAGGGGTCTTGGGCTGAAGCTTTCTTT. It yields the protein CASRSQGSWAEAFF.

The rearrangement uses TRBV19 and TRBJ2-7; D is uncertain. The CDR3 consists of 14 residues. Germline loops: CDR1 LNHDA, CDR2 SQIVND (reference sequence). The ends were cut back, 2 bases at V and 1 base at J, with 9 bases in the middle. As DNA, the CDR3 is TGTGCCAGTAGTATACCCCCCGGTTCCTACGAGCAGTACTTC. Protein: CASSIPPGSYEQYF.

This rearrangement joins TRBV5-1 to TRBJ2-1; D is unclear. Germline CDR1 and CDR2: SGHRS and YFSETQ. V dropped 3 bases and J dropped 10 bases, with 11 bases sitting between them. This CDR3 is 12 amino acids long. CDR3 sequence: CASSYSPGEQFF. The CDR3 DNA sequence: TGCGCCAGCAGCTACTCCCCCGGGGAGCAGTTCTTC.

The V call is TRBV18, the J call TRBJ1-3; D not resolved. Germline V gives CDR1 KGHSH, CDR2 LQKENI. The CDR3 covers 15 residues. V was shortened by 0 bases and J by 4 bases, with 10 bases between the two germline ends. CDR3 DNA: TGTGCCAGCTCACCACCGACAACTCGGGGAAACACCATATATTTT. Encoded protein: CASSPPTTRGNTIYF.

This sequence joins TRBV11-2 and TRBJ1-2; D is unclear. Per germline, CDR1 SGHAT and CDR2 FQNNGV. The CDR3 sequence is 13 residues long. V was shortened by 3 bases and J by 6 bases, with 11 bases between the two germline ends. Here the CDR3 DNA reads TGTGCCAGCAGCTTCTGGGAGACGGATGGCTACACCTTC. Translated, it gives CASSFWETDGYTF. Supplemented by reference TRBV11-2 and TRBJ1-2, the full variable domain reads EAGVAQSPRYKIIEKRQSVAFWCNPISGHATLYWYQQILGQGPKLLIQFQNNGVVDDSQLPKDRFSAERLKGVDSTLKIQPAKLEDSAVYLCASSFWETDGYTFGSGTRLTVV.

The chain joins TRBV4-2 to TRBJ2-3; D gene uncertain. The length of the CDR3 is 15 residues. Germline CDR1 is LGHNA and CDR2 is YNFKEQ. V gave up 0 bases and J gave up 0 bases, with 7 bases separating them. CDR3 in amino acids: CASSQDYFSTDTQYF. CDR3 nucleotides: TGTGCCAGCAGCCAAGACTATTTTAGCACAGATACGCAGTATTTT.

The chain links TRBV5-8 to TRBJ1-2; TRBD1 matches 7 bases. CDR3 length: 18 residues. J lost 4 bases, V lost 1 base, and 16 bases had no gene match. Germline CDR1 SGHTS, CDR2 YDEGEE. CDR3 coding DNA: TGTGCCAGCAGCTTGCCCCGAGTTGTAGGGGGCCGCGGCTATGGCTACACCTTC. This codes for CASSLPRVVGGRGYGYTF.

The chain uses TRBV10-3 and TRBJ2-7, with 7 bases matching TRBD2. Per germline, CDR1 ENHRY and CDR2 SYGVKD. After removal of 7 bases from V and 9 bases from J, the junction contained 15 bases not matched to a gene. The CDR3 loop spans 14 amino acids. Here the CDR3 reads CAIKSLAGPAGQYF. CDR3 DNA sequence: TGTGCCATCAAAAGTTTAGCGGGCCCCGCCGGGCAGTACTTC.

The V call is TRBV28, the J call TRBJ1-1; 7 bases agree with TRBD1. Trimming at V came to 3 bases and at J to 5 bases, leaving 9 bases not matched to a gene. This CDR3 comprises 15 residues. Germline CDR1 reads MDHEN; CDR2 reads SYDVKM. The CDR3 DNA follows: TGTGCCAGCAGTTTGACAGGGAGAGGACGGACTGAAGCTTTCTTT. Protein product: CASSLTGRGRTEAFF.

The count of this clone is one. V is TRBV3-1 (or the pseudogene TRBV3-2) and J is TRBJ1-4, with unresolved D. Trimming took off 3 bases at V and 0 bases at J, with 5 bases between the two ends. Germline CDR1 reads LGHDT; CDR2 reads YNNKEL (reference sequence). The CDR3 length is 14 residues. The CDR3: CASSQRATNEKLFF. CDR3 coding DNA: TGTGCCAGCAGCCAGCGGGCAACTAATGAAAAACTGTTTTTT.

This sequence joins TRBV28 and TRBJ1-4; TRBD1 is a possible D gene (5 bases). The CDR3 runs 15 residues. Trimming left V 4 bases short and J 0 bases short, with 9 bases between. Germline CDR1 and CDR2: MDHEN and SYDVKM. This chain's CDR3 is CASSSSTATNEKLFF. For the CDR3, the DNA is TGTGCCAGCAGTTCCTCGACAGCAACTAATGAAAAACTGTTTTTT. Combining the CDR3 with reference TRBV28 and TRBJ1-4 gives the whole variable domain DVKVTQSSRYLVKRTGEKVFLECVQDMDHENMFWYRQDPGLGLRLIYFSYDVKMKEKGDIPEGYSVSREKKERFSLILESASTNQTSMYLCASSSSTATNEKLFFGSGTQLSVL.

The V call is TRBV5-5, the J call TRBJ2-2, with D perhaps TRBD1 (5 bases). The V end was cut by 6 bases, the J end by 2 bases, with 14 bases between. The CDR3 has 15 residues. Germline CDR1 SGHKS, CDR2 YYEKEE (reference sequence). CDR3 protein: CASTQGSSNTGELFF. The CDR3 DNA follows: TGTGCCAGCACCCAGGGCTCTAGTAACACCGGGGAGCTGTTTTTT. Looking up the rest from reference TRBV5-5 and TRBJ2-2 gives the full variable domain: DAGVTQSPTHLIKTRGQQVTLRCSPISGHKSVSWYQQVLGQGPQFIFQYYEKEERGRGNFPDRFSARQFPNYSSELNVNALLLGDSALYLCASTQGSSNTGELFFGEGSRLTVL.

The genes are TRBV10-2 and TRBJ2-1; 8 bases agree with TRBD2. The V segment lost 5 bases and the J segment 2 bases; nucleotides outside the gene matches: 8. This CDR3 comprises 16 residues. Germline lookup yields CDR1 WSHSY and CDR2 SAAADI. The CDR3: CASSPPRAGAYNEQFF. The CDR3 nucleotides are TGCGCCAGCAGTCCCCCTAGAGCGGGGGCCTACAATGAGCAGTTCTTC.